The rows below give T cell receptor beta chains drawn from one sample of a study of identical twins. TCRdb re-derived calls from the 5' RACE reads in MiXCR, one entry per CDR3 protein. There are around 250,000 distinct CDR3 sequences in the sample; roughly 13% occur only once, and 4% lies in the top ten. These data were likewise used in another study, on yellow fever vaccine responses in identical twins.

The sample consisted of memory (CD45RO+) T cells sorted from blood. Source of these receptors: a woman younger than 30 in good health. The CDR3 runs from the conserved cysteine through the conserved F or W. Each record gives: CDR3 length, D gene, clone size, V gene, J gene, CDR3 DNA, CDR3 protein. A D gene is named only where the DNA matches it firmly. Clone size appears in some rows only: once, few, many, or a class for an expanded clone.

>17|NA|few|TRBV5-1|TRBJ2-3
TGCGCCAGCAGCCCCTCCATTAGCGGCCCGGGCACAGATACGCAGTATTTT
CASSPSISGPGTDTQYF
>11|NA|NA|TRBV30|TRBJ2-1
TGTGCCTGGAGGGCCTCGGATGAGCAGTTCTTC
CAWRASDEQFF
>16|TRBD1|once|TRBV5-1|TRBJ2-5
TGCGCCAGCAGCCGAACCGGACAGGGGGCGGGAGAGACCCAGTACTTC
CASSRTGQGAGETQYF
>14|NA|NA|TRBV28|TRBJ2-1
TGTGCCAGCAGTCCCCTGGGGGACTACAATGAGCAGTTCTTC
CASSPLGDYNEQFF
>14|TRBD1|many|TRBV12-3/TRBV12-4|TRBJ2-2
TGTGCCAGCAGGCCGGGGACAGGGGAAGGGGAGCTGTTTTTT
CASRPGTGEGELFF
>17|TRBD1|NA|TRBV6-2/TRBV6-3|TRBJ2-7
TGTGCCAGCAGTTACTCGATCACCGGGACAGACACCTACGAGCAGTACTTC
CASSYSITGTDTYEQYF
>15|NA|NA|TRBV7-2|TRBJ2-7
TGTGCCAGCAGCCTGGGACCAGGGTCGTCCTACGAGCAGTACTTC
CASSLGPGSSYEQYF
>13|NA|many|TRBV5-1|TRBJ2-5
TGCGCCAGCAGCTTGGCTCCTCAAGAGACCCAGTACTTC
CASSLAPQETQYF
>15|NA|few|TRBV30|TRBJ2-1
TGTGCCTGGAGTGATAACAGCGCGGCCTACAATGAGCAGTTCTTC
CAWSDNSAAYNEQFF
>18|TRBD1|few|TRBV25-1|TRBJ2-5
TGTGCCAGCAGTGACTCTAGACTTTCGGGACAGGGGTACGAGACCCAGTACTTC
CASSDSRLSGQGYETQYF
>13|NA|few|TRBV11-2|TRBJ1-1
TGTGCCAGCAGCTTAGGGGGGTTGGCTGAAGCTTTCTTT
CASSLGGLAEAFF
>17|NA|many|TRBV6-2/TRBV6-3|TRBJ2-2
TGTGCCAGCAGTTCCTACCCAAACCCTACTAGGACCGGGGAGCTGTTTTTT
CASSSYPNPTRTGELFF
>16|TRBD2|many|TRBV12-3/TRBV12-4|TRBJ2-4
TGTGCCAGCAGTTTGATGGCGGGGGTAGCCAAAAACATTCAGTACTTC
CASSLMAGVAKNIQYF
>14|NA|NA|TRBV25-1|TRBJ2-2
TGTGCCAGCAGTGACCCCCCAAACACCGGGGAGCTGTTTTTT
CASSDPPNTGELFF
>15|NA|NA|TRBV30|TRBJ2-2
TGTGCCTGGAGTGTTGGGGGGGGCGACACCGGGGAGCTGTTTTTT
CAWSVGGGDTGELFF
>15|NA|few|TRBV7-8|TRBJ2-2
TGTGCCAGCAGCTTAGGGCCCCGGGGAGCCGGGGAGCTGTTTTTT
CASSLGPRGAGELFF
>14|NA|many|TRBV7-4|TRBJ1-1
TGTGCCAGCAGCTTCCTGACAGTGAACACTGAAGCTTTCTTT
CASSFLTVNTEAFF
>13|NA|many|TRBV5-1|TRBJ2-7
TGCGCCAGCAGCCCTCAGGGATCCTACGAGCAGTACTTC
CASSPQGSYEQYF
>14|NA|many|TRBV28|TRBJ2-7
TGTGCCAGCAGTCTTGCGGGCAGTACCTACGAGCAGTACTTC
CASSLAGSTYEQYF
>12|NA|NA|TRBV19|TRBJ2-2
TGTGCCAGTAGTATCCAAACCGGGGAGCTGTTTTTT
CASSIQTGELFF
>16|TRBD1|many|TRBV12-3/TRBV12-4|TRBJ1-2
TGTGCCAGCAGGTCTTCCGGGACAGGGGCCCCCTATGGCTACACCTTC
CASRSSGTGAPYGYTF
>16|TRBD2|many|TRBV30|TRBJ2-7
TGTGCCTGGGGTGGATCTAGCGGGAGCCGCTACTACGAGCAGTACTTC
CAWGGSSGSRYYEQYF
>13|NA|few|TRBV6-1|TRBJ2-2
TGTGCCAGTTTGGACGGTAACACCGGGGAGCTGTTTTTT
CASLDGNTGELFF
>13|NA|many|TRBV20-1|TRBJ2-5
TGCAGTGCCCGAAATCCGGGAGTAGAGACCCAGTACTTC
CSARNPGVETQYF
>15|NA|NA|TRBV6-1|TRBJ2-5
TGTGCCAGCCGACGTCGGGCGGATTCGCAAGAGACCCAGTACTTC
CASRRRADSQETQYF